These T cell receptor beta chains were read from a single sample in a study of glioma-infiltrating T cells after dendritic cell vaccination. TCRdb's table, derived via immunoSEQ multiplex PCR, lists solely in-frame clones and lacks some. Among fewer than 85,000 clones listed, roughly 91% were seen once. Sequenced material: blood, taken after dendritic cell vaccination. These receptors all stem from a human donor with glioblastoma. Each CDR3 is given with its conserved first and last residue. A D gene is named only where the DNA matches it firmly. A clone size is listed for some rows: how often the clone was seen (once, few, many), or a class if it is expanded.

clone_size	j_call	v_call	d_call	cdr3_nt	cdr3_aa
NA	TRBJ2-2	TRBV27	TRBD2	TGTGCCAGCAGGGGTAATAGCGGGAGTTTTACCGGGGAGCTGTTTTTT	CASRGNSGSFTGELFF
NA	TRBJ1-2	TRBV5-1	NA	TGCGCCAGCAGCCCGGGGGGGTCCTATGGCTACACCTTC	CASSPGGSYGYTF
NA	TRBJ2-2	TRBV23-1	TRBD1	TGCGCCAGCAGTCAAGGGACAGGGGTGAACACCGGGGAGCTGTTTTTT	CASSQGTGVNTGELFF
NA	TRBJ1-2	TRBV6-5	TRBD1	TGTGCCAGCAGTTACTCGGGGGACAGGGTCTATGGCTACACCTTC	CASSYSGDRVYGYTF
NA	TRBJ2-5	TRBV15	NA	TGTGCCACCAGCACCAGAGACAGTTTTGAGACCCAGTACTTC	CATSTRDSFETQYF
NA	TRBJ1-2	TRBV7-9	TRBD1	TGTGCCAGCAGTTGGGACAGGCCCTATGGCTACACCTTC	CASSWDRPYGYTF
NA	TRBJ2-3	TRBV6-7	NA	TGTGCCAGCAGACCCGAACAGGTATCTATTGGGACAGATACGCAGTATTTT	CASRPEQVSIGTDTQYF
NA	TRBJ2-7	TRBV7-8	NA	TGTGCCAGCAGCTTAGACAGGGAAGCCTACGAGCAGTACTTC	CASSLDREAYEQYF
NA	TRBJ1-4	TRBV2	TRBD1	TGTGCCAGCAGTGGACAGGGGGCGACTAATGAAAAACTGTTTTTT	CASSGQGATNEKLFF
NA	TRBJ1-1	TRBV18	NA	TGTGCCAGCTCACTTTCCCAGGTTGCCGAAGCTTTCTTT	CASSLSQVAEAFF
NA	TRBJ2-6	TRBV11-2	NA	TGTGCCAGCAGCTTAAGAGGCAATGTAGGGGCCAACGTCCTGACTTTC	CASSLRGNVGANVLTF
NA	TRBJ1-4	TRBV5-1	NA	TGCGCCAGCAGCTTAGGGGGACTAGGTAATGAAAAACTGTTTTTT	CASSLGGLGNEKLFF
NA	TRBJ2-1	TRBV5-1	TRBD2	TGCGCCAGCAGCTTGGAACTAGCGGGGTCTCGGTTCTTC	CASSLELAGSRFF
NA	TRBJ1-1	TRBV27	NA	TGTGCCAGCAGTTTATCGCGGGGCTACTACACTGAAGCTTTCTTT	CASSLSRGYYTEAFF
NA	TRBJ2-1	TRBV2	TRBD2	TGTGCCAGCAGTGAAGCGGGATTAGCGGGGGATGGACATGAGCAGTTCTTC	CASSEAGLAGDGHEQFF
NA	TRBJ2-3	TRBV5-1	TRBD1	TGCGCCAGCAGCTCTTACCGACAGGGGGCCGGAGATACGCAGTATTTT	CASSSYRQGAGDTQYF
NA	TRBJ1-2	TRBV27	NA	TGTGCCAGCAGCCCCCGATCCGGGGGCTATGGCTACACCTTC	CASSPRSGGYGYTF
NA	TRBJ2-5	TRBV11-3	NA	TGTGCCAGCAGCTTAGGACTACAAGAGACCCAGTACTTC	CASSLGLQETQYF
NA	TRBJ2-3	TRBV5-1	NA	TGCGCCAGCAGCTTGGAGCCTAGCTCGGGAGATACGCAGTATTTT	CASSLEPSSGDTQYF
few	TRBJ2-7	TRBV29-1	NA	TGCAGCGTTTCCCCCACATCATCCTACGAGCAGTACTTC	CSVSPTSSYEQYF
NA	TRBJ2-5	TRBV4-2	NA	TGTGCCAGCAGCCAGTCTCGGGACTCTAGGGCGGAGACCCAGTACTTC	CASSQSRDSRAETQYF
NA	TRBJ1-1	TRBV5-1	NA	TGCGCCAGCAGCTTGAATCTGCGGTACCCCCCTCGGGCTTTCTTT	CASSLNLRYPPRAFF
NA	TRBJ2-1	TRBV27	TRBD2	TGTGCCAGCAGCCTAACGACTAGCGGGGTCGACAATGAGCAGTTCTTC	CASSLTTSGVDNEQFF
NA	TRBJ2-7	TRBV15	NA	TGTGCCACCAGCAGAGATGTCAGGGCCAGCTACGAGCAGTACTTC	CATSRDVRASYEQYF
few	TRBJ1-4	TRBV4-1	NA	TGCGCCAGCAGGGGGCTTGAGGAAAAACTGTTTTTT	CASRGLEEKLFF
few	TRBJ2-7	TRBV11-3	NA	TGTGCCAGCAGCTCTAGGAGCCACGAGCAGTACTTC	CASSSRSHEQYF
NA	TRBJ1-6	TRBV5-4	NA	TGTGCCAGCAGCCCGGCCGGGGGGCTTACACCCCTCCACTTT	CASSPAGGLTPLHF
NA	TRBJ2-3	TRBV5-5	TRBD1	TGTGCCAGCAGCGTGGTCGGGACAGGGACAGATACGCAGTATTTT	CASSVVGTGTDTQYF